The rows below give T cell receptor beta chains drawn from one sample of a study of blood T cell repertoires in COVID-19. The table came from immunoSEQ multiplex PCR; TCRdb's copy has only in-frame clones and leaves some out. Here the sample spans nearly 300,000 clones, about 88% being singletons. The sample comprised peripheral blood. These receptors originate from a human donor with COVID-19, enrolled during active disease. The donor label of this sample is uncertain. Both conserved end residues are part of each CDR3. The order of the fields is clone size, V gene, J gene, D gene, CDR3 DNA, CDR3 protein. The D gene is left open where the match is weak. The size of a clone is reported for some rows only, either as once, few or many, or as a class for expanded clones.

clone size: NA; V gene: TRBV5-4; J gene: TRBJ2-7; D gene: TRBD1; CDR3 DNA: TGTGCCAGCAGCCGGGGACAGGGAGGAGTGGAGTACTTC; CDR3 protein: CASSRGQGGVEYF
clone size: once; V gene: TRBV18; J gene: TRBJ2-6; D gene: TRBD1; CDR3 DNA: TGTGCCAGCTCACTAGGGACAGCCTACTCTGGGGCCAACGTCCTGACTTTC; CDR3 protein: CASSLGTAYSGANVLTF
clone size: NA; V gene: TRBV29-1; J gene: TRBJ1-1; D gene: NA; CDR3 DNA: TGCAGCGTTTACCAGGGATACGCTGAAGCTTTCTTT; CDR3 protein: CSVYQGYAEAFF
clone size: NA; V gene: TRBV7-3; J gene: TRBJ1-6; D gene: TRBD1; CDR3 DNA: TGTGCCAGCAGCTCCGGACAGGCAACTTCACCCCTCCACTTT; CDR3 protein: CASSSGQATSPLHF
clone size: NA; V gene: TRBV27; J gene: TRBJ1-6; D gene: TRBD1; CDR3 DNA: TGTGCCAGCAGCCGGAAGACAGGGGGCACCTATAATTCACCCCTCCACTTT; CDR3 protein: CASSRKTGGTYNSPLHF
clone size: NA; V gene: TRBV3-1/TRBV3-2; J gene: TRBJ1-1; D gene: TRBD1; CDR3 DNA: TGTGCCAGCAGCCAAGAAGGCAGGGGGAAGACTGAAGCTTTCTTT; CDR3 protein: CASSQEGRGKTEAFF
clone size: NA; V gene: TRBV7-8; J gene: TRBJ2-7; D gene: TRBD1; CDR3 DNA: TGTGCCAGCAGCCCGCTGGTTGGACAGGGGGGATCCTACGAGCAGTACTTC; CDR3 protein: CASSPLVGQGGSYEQYF
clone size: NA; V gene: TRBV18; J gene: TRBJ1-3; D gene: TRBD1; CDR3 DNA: TGTGCCAGCTCACCACCGACAGGGGATGGAAACACCATATATTTT; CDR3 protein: CASSPPTGDGNTIYF
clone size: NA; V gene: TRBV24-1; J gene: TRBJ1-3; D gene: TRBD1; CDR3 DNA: TGTGCCACCAGACCGGGACAGAATGACTCTGGAAACACCATATATTTT; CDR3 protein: CATRPGQNDSGNTIYF
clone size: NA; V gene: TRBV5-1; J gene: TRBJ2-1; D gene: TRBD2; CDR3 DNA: TGCGCCAGCAGCCCCGGGACTAGCGGGAGGTATGGTGAGCAGTTCTTC; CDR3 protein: CASSPGTSGRYGEQFF
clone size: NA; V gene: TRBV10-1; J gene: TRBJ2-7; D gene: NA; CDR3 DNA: TGCGCCAGCAGTGAGGCCACAGTCGGGGAATCCACCTACGAGCAGTACTTC; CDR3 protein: CASSEATVGESTYEQYF
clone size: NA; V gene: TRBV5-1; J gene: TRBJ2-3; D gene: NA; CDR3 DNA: TGCGCCAGCAGCTTGGGTGGGAGGATAGATACGCAGTATTTT; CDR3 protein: CASSLGGRIDTQYF
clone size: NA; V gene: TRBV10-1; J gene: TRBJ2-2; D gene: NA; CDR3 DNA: TGCGCCAGCAGAGGGGCCCCCTACACCGGGGAGCTGTTTTTT; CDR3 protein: CASRGAPYTGELFF
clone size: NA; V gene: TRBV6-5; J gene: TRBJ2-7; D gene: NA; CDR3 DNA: TGTGCCAGCAGTTACTCGGGGCGGCAGGAGTACGAGCAGTACTTC; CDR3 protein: CASSYSGRQEYEQYF
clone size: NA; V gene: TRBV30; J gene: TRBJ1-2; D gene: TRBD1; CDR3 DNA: TGTGCCTGGAGGGACAGGGGGTCCTCCGGCTACACCTTC; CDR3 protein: CAWRDRGSSGYTF
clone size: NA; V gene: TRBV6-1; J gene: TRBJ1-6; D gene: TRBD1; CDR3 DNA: TGTGCCAGCAGTGAAGGGACAGGGCGTTGGACACCCCTCCACTTT; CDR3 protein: CASSEGTGRWTPLHF
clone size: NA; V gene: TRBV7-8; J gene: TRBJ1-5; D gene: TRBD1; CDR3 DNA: TGTGCCAGCAGCTTCAATCTACCGGGACAGGGTTATCAGCCCCAGCATTTT; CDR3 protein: CASSFNLPGQGYQPQHF
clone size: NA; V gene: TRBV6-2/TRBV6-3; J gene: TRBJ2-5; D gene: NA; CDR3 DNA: TGTGCCAGCAGTTATGGGGCCTCGGGAGAGACCCAGTACTTC; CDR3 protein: CASSYGASGETQYF